The source of this TCR beta chain is a study of human T cells and chemical hapten exposure. Study overall: Yields of TCR per sample differed, chiefly owing to small differences in pooled library volume. Overall study findings and caveats: Counts of TCRs above 1 in 1000 frequency stayed unchanged with DPC sensitization.

TCRdb processed the RACE reads anew with MiXCR; each CDR3 protein has one entry. Altogether tens of thousands of distinct CDR3 sequences are present, around 4.5% being singletons, with the ten largest covering roughly 1.7%. The time point denotes: healthy volunteer bleed at 2 weeks. From whole blood left unfractionated, total RNA was extracted. This clonotype was counted ten times or more. Its specificity is unknown. The sequence was collected from a female donor in good health. Some clones in this sample may be carry-over from other donors' samples. The specimen sequenced was whole blood.

The DNA of the CDR3 is TGTGCCAGCAGACAGGGACTAGTTGGCACAGATACGCAGTATTTT. Translated, it gives CASRQGLVGTDTQYF. The V call is TRBV7-2, the J call TRBJ2-3, with 8 positions matching TRBD2. With 6 bases clipped from V and 1 base from J, the junction kept 6 bases outside the gene matches. Germline lookup yields CDR1 SGHTA and CDR2 FQGNSA. The CDR3 consists of 15 residues.